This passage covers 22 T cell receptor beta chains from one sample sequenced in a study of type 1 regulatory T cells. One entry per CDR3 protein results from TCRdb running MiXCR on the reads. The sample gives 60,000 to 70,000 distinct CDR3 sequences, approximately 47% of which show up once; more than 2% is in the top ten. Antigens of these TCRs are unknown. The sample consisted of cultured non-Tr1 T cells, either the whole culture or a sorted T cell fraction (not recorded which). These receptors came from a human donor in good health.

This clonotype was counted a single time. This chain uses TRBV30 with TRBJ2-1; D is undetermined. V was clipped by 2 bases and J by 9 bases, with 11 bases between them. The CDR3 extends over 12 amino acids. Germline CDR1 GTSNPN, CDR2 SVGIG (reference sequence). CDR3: CAWSPPWGEQFF. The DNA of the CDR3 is TGTGCCTGGAGTCCCCCATGGGGTGAGCAGTTCTTC.

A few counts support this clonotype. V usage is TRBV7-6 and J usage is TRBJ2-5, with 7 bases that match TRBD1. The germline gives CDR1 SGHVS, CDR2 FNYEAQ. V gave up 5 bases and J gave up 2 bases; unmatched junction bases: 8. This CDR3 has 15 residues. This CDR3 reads CASSTTVGQQETQYF. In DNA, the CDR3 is TGTGCCAGCAGCACAACCGTGGGACAGCAAGAGACCCAGTACTTC.

CDR3 residues: CASSTGGYGRPQHF. CDR3 sequence (DNA): TGTGCCAGCAGTACAGGGGGTTATGGTCGGCCCCAGCATTTT. The genes are TRBV6-1 and TRBJ1-5, with TRBD1 matching over 8 bases. This CDR3 comprises 14 residues. V dropped 5 bases and J dropped 9; count of bases not matched to a gene: 9. CDR1 and CDR2 (germline): MNHNS, SASEGT.

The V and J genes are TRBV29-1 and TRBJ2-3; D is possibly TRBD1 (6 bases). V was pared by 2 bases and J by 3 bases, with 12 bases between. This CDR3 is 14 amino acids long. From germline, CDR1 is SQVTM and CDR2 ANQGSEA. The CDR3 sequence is CSVEQGMRTDTQYF. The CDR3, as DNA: TGCAGCGTTGAACAGGGGATGAGGACAGATACGCAGTATTTT.

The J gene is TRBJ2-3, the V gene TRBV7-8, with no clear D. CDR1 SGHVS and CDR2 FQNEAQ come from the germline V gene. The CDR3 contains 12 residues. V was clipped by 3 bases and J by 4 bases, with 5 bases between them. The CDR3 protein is CASSLSADTQYF. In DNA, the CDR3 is TGTGCCAGCAGCTTGAGCGCAGATACGCAGTATTTT.

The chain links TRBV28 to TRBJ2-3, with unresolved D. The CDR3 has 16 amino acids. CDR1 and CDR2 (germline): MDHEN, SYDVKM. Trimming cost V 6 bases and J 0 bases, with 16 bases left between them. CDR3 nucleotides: TGTGCCAGCAGGCAGGACGTAGCCGGCAGCACAGATACGCAGTATTTT. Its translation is CASRQDVAGSTDTQYF.

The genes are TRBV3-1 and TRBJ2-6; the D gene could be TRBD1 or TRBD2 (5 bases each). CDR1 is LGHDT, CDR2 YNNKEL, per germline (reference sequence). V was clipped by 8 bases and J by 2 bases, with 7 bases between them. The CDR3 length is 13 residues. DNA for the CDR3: TGTGCCAGCGGGGGAACTGGGGCCAACGTCCTGACTTTC. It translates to CASGGTGANVLTF.

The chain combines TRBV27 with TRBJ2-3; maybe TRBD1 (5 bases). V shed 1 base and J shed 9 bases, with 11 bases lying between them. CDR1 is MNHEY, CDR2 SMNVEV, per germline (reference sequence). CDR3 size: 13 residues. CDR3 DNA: TGTGCCAGCAGTTTATTAGGGGCGGTAACGCAGTATTTT. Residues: CASSLLGAVTQYF.

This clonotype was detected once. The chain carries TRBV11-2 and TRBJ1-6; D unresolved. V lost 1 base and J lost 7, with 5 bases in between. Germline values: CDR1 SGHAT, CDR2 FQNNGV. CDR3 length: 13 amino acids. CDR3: CASSLVQNSPLHF. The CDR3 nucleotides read TGTGCCAGCAGCTTAGTTCAAAATTCACCCCTCCACTTT.

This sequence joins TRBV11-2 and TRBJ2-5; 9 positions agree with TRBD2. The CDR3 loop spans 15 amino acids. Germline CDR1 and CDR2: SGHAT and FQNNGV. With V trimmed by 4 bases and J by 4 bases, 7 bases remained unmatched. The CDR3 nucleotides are TGTGCCAGCAGCTCACGACTAGCGGTCGGAGAGACCCAGTACTTC. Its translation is CASSSRLAVGETQYF.

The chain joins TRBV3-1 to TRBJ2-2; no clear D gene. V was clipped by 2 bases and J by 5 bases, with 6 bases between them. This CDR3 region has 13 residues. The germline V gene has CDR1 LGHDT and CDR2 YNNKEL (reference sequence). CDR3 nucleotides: TGTGCCAGCAGCCAAAGAGCTACCGGGGAGCTGTTTTTT. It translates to CASSQRATGELFF.

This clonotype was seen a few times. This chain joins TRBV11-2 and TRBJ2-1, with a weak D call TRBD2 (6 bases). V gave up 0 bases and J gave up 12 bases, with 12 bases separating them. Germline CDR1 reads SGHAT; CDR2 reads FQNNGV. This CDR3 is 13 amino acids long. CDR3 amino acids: CASSLDRWGGQFF. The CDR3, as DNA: TGTGCCAGCAGCTTAGATCGCTGGGGAGGGCAGTTCTTC.

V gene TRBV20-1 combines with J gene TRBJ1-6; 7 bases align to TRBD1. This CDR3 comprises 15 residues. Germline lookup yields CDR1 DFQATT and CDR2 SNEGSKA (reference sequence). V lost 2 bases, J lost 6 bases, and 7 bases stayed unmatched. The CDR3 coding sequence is TGCAGTGCTAGATCGTGGACAGGTGTTAATTCACCCCTCCACTTT. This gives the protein CSARSWTGVNSPLHF.

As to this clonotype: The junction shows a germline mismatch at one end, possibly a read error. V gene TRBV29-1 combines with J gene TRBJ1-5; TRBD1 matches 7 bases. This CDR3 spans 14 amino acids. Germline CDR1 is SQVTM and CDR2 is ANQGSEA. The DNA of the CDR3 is TGCAGCGTTTCTGAATTCGACAGGGCTCAGCCCCCGCATTTT. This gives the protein CSVSEFDRAQPPHF.

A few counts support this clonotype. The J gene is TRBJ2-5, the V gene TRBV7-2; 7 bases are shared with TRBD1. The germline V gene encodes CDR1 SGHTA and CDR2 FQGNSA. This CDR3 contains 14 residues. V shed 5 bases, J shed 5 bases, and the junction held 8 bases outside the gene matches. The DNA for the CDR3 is TGTGCCAGCAGCCTCAACAGGGGAGCCGAGACCCAGTACTTC. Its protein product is CASSLNRGAETQYF. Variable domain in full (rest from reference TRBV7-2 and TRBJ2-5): GAGVSQSPSNKVTEKGKDVELRCDPISGHTALYWYRQSLGQGLEFLIYFQGNSAPDKSGLPSDRFSAERTGGSVSTLTIQRTQQEDSAVYLCASSLNRGAETQYFGPGTRLLVL.

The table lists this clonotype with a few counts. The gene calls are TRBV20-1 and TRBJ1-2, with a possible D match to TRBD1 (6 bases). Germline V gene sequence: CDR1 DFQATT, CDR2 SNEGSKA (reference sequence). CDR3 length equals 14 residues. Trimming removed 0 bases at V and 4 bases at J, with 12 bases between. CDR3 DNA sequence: TGCAGTGCTAGAGATGGGGCAGGGGTCTATGGCTACACCTTC. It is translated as CSARDGAGVYGYTF.

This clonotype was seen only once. CDR3 nucleotide sequence: TGCAGTGCCGAGGACTCTGGGGCCAACGTCCTGACTTTC. Translation gives CSAEDSGANVLTF. This chain connects TRBV20-1 to TRBJ2-6; no clear D. CDR1 is DFQATT and CDR2 is SNEGSKA in the germline V gene (reference sequence). The CDR3 consists of 13 residues. V shed 6 bases and J shed 0 bases, with 6 bases lying between them.

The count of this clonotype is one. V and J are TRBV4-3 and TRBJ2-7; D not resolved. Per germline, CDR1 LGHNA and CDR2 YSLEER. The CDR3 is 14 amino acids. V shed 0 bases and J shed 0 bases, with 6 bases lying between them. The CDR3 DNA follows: TGCGCCAGCAGCCAAGAACAGATCTCCTACGAGCAGTACTTC. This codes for CASSQEQISYEQYF.

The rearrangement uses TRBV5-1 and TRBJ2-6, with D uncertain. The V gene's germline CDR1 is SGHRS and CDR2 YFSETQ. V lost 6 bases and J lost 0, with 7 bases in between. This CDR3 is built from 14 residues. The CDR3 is CASNVVSGANVLTF. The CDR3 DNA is TGCGCCAGCAATGTAGTCTCTGGGGCCAACGTCCTGACTTTC.

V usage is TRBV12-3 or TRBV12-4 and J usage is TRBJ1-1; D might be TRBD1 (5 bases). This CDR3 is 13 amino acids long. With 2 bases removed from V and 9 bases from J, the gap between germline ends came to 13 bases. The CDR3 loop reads CASSLSGAIKAFF. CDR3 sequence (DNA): TGTGCCAGCAGTTTAAGTGGGGCTATTAAAGCTTTCTTT.

The chain's CDR3 is CSAPWGGKDEKLFF. The CDR3 nucleotides read TGCAGTGCCCCATGGGGGGGGAAGGATGAAAAACTGTTTTTT. This sequence joins TRBV20-1 and TRBJ1-4; D is perhaps TRBD1 (5 bases). Germline CDR1 and CDR2: DFQATT and SNEGSKA (reference sequence). With 6 bases removed from V and 6 bases from J, the gap between germline ends came to 17 bases. The CDR3 spans 14 residues.

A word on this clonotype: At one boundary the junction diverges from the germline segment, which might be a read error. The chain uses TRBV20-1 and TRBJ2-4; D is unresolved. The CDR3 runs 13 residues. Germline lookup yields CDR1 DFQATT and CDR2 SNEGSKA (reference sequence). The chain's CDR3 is CSARAPGSNIQYF. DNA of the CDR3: TGCAGTGCGAGAGCACCGGGTTCGAACATTCAGTACTTC.